The subject of this entry is one T cell receptor beta chain. Its target is unknown. Some clones are missing from TCRdb's copy, which holds only in-frame ones; the method was immunoSEQ multiplex PCR. The sample has about 130,000 clones, 80% to 95% seen once. This sample stems from a study of T cell responses to AZD1222 COVID-19 vaccine. Study-wide points: Most donors were white British and more were female, and clonal diversity was possibly underestimated. Vaccine-associated CD4 TCRs ranged over spike, dominating at 160-218 and 743-854.

The CDR3 totals 15 residues. Germline loops: CDR1 MNHNS, CDR2 SASEGT. The V gene lost 0 bases and the J gene lost 9 bases, with 12 bases spanning the gap. The TCR comes from an adult who received the AZD1222 COVID-19 vaccine. The input for sequencing was peripheral blood, taken 28 days after the second AZD1222 dose. The chain is built from TRBV6-1 and TRBJ1-6; D call uncertain. The CDR3 sequence is CASSEAKGTISPLHF. The DNA of the CDR3 is TGTGCCAGCAGTGAAGCGAAAGGAACGATTTCACCCCTCCACTTT.